The present entry profiles one TCR beta chain with its context. Its matching antigen is unknown. This entry comes from a study of T cells expressing NK-cell markers. About the study: Sorted CD3+CD56+NKG2C+, CD3+CD56+NKG2C- and CD3+CD56-NKG2C+ T cells supplied TCR beta repertoires.

TCRdb re-called the 5' RACE reads; every CDR3 protein appears as one record, without DNA. The table lists 200,000 to 300,000 distinct CDR3 sequences. Germline V CDR1 and CDR2: ENHRY, SYGVKD. This CDR3 is built from 18 residues. Study-level results: As a fraction of CD8+ T cells, dominant NKG2C+ clonotypes reached roughly 1.0-7.5% in 5 or 6 donors.

The clonotype comes from a man aged 18 to 30 in good health. The material sequenced was blood T cells: a sorted CD56 or NKG2C T cell subset, CD4+ or CD8+ T cells, or bulk PBMC T cells (not recorded which). V usage is TRBV10-3 and J usage is TRBJ2-5; TCRdb gives TRBD2 as the D gene, but with no DNA this cannot be confirmed. CDR3 in amino acids: CAISDPPGTSGKQETQYF.